These 4 T cell receptor beta chains were all obtained from the same sample, sequenced in a study of CD8+CD57+ T cells in acquired aplastic anemia. Genomic DNA was employed as the template in profiling TCR beta VDJ and CDR3. Each CDR3 protein is one row after TCRdb ran MiXCR on the reads. The top ten clones hold approximately 70% of a sample with about 80,000 distinct CDR3 sequences, more than 40% of them seen once. The sample was sorted CD4+, CD8+, or CD8+CD57+ T cells (not recorded which) from PBMCs. These receptors were taken from a human donor in good health, serving as a control.

The J gene is TRBJ2-3, the V gene TRBV25-1; D gene ambiguous. The V gene lost 4 bases and the J gene lost 2 bases, with 19 bases spanning the gap. The V gene's germline CDR1 is MGHDK and CDR2 SYGVNS. CDR3 length: 17 amino acids. CDR3 in DNA: TGTGCCAGCAGTGCCCCTTCCACTACCGAGTACACAGATACGCAGTATTTT. Protein sequence: CASSAPSTTEYTDTQYF.

This clonotype showed up many times. The chain recombines TRBV7-2 with TRBJ2-1, with D perhaps TRBD2 (5 bases). V was cut by 5 bases and J by 5 bases, with 10 bases left in between. The CDR3 is 13 amino acids. Germline V gene data show CDR1 as SGHTA and CDR2 as FQGNSA. In nucleotides, the CDR3 is TGTGCCAGCAGCGCGACGGGGAACAATGAGCAGTTCTTC. This sequence encodes CASSATGNNEQFF.

The chain has TRBV25-1 and TRBJ1-6; D not resolved. The V and J ends lost 7 bases and 5 bases respectively, with 12 bases between them. The germline V gene encodes CDR1 MGHDK and CDR2 SYGVNS. The CDR3 extends over 14 amino acids. The CDR3 spells CASIPQLDNSPLHF. In DNA, the CDR3 is TGTGCCAGCATCCCACAGCTTGATAATTCACCCCTCCACTTT.

Concerning this clonotype itself: A single base separates this from a much larger clone, so it may be a read error. This chain joins TRBV20-1 and TRBJ2-3; no clear D. CDR3 length: 12 amino acids. In germline, CDR1 is DFQATT, CDR2 SNEGSKA (reference sequence). CDR3 nucleotide sequence: TGCAGCGCCGGCGTGACCACAGATACGCAGTATTTT. This translates into CSAGVTTDTQYF.